One sample yielded the 10 T cell receptor beta chains listed below, sequenced in a study of T cells in Graves' hyperthyroidism and ophthalmopathy. Authors of the study amplified TCR beta CDR3 regions from RNA transcripts. A first-round RT-PCR of the TCR CDR3 used the HTBI primer set. MiXCR was run by TCRdb on the multiplex PCR reads, yielding one entry per CDR3 protein. In the table there are about 620,000 distinct CDR3 sequences, about 16% of which are singletons. The sequenced sample was blood. The source is a woman aged 25-40 years with Graves' hyperthyroidism.

J is TRBJ2-1 and V is TRBV7-3; 10 bases match TRBD2. J was trimmed by 2 bases and V by 5 bases; bases with no gene match: 9. The CDR3 covers 17 residues. Germline V gene lookup returns CDR1 SGHTA and CDR2 FQGTGA. This CDR3 is CASSPRLAGGAYNEQFF. CDR3 coding DNA: TGTGCCAGCAGCCCTCGGTTAGCGGGAGGAGCCTACAATGAGCAGTTCTTC.

This clonotype was picked up many times. V usage is TRBV11-1 and J usage is TRBJ1-1; D not certain. Germline V gives CDR1 SGHAT, CDR2 FQDESV (reference sequence). Deletions cut 2 bases from V and 4 bases from J, with 14 bases between. CDR3 length equals 15 residues. The CDR3 spells CASSLRRQALTEAFF. Here the CDR3 DNA reads TGTGCCAGCAGCTTACGGCGGCAGGCCCTCACTGAAGCTTTCTTT. Full variable domain (remainder filled in from reference TRBV11-1 and TRBJ1-1): EAEVAQSPRYKITEKSQAVAFWCDPISGHATLYWYRQILGQGPELLVQFQDESVVDDSQLPKDRFSAERLKGVDSTLKIQPAELGDSAMYLCASSLRRQALTEAFFGQGTRLTVV.

This clonotype was seen ten or more times. The gene calls are TRBV28 and TRBJ1-2; D remains unclear. The V end was cut by 3 bases, the J end by 2 bases, with 7 bases between. This CDR3 contains 13 residues. Germline lookup yields CDR1 MDHEN and CDR2 SYDVKM. Here the CDR3 reads CASSFTANYGYTF. For the CDR3, the DNA is TGTGCCAGCAGTTTTACAGCGAACTATGGCTACACCTTC.

This clonotype has a count of ten or more. V gene TRBV12-3 or TRBV12-4 combines with J gene TRBJ2-4; D ambiguous. The length of the CDR3 is 13 residues. Trimming cost V 3 bases and J 7 bases, with 10 bases left between them. CDR3 coding DNA: TGTGCCAGCAGTTTTCCGCCCAGGAACATTCAGTACTTC. Translating it yields CASSFPPRNIQYF.

This clonotype was counted only a few times. The V call is TRBV28, the J call TRBJ2-7; the D gene is possibly TRBD1 (5 bases). The CDR3 totals 17 residues. Trimming removed 4 bases at V and 0 bases at J, with 19 bases between. In germline, CDR1 is MDHEN, CDR2 SYDVKM. CDR3 bases: TGTGCCAGCAGTTCTCGTATGACAGCCAGGAGCTCCTACGAGCAGTACTTC. It specifies CASSSRMTARSSYEQYF.

V usage is TRBV7-6 and J usage is TRBJ1-1; D perhaps matches TRBD1 (6 bases). Between the trimmed V and J ends, which lost 5 bases and 5 bases, there was a span of 15 bases. Germline CDR1 reads SGHVS; CDR2 reads FNYEAQ. There are 14 residues in the CDR3. CDR3 in amino acids: CASSTEAGQTEAFF. The CDR3 nucleotides read TGTGCCAGCAGCACTGAGGCTGGACAGACTGAAGCTTTCTTT.

The sample holds many counts of this clonotype. The gene calls are TRBV29-1 and TRBJ1-1; 7 nucleotides align to TRBD1. V shed 3 bases and J 1 base; nucleotides not matched to a gene: 5. The CDR3 is 14 residues long. CDR1 is SQVTM, CDR2 ANQGSEA, per germline. The DNA for the CDR3 is TGCAGCGTTGAGGAGGGGGCCTCGAACACTGAAGCTTTCTTT. Amino acids: CSVEEGASNTEAFF.

The CDR3 loop is CSAQTSVEGGFGTDTQYF. As DNA, the CDR3 is TGCAGTGCTCAGACTAGCGTAGAAGGCGGATTCGGCACAGATACGCAGTATTTT. The chain employs TRBV20-1 and TRBJ2-3, with 8 bases that match TRBD2. The germline CDR1 and CDR2 sequences are DFQATT and SNEGSKA (reference sequence). V trimming: 5 bases; J trimming: 1 base; junction bases outside the gene matches: 17. The CDR3 spans 18 residues.

This clonotype has at least ten counts. The chain joins TRBV12-3 or TRBV12-4 to TRBJ2-1; TRBD2 aligns across 8 bases. J gave up 5 bases and V 6 bases, and 6 bases lay outside the gene matches. This CDR3 is built from 14 residues. CDR3 in DNA: TGTGCCAGCAGACGACTAGCGTCTCACAATGAGCAGTTCTTC. This codes for CASRRLASHNEQFF.

This clonotype was counted ten times or more. The chain links TRBV28 to TRBJ1-1; 8 bases fit TRBD1. The length of the CDR3 is 12 residues. Germline V lookup: CDR1 MDHEN, CDR2 SYDVKM. The V gene end was trimmed by 7 bases and the J gene end by 9 bases; junction bases not matched to a gene: 7. The CDR3 nucleotides read TGTGCCAGCATCCTTCGACAGGGGAAAGCTTTCTTT. It translates to CASILRQGKAFF.